Each of the 18 T cell receptor beta chains below was sequenced from the same sample in a study of T cells in Graves' hyperthyroidism and ophthalmopathy. RNA transcripts served as the template for amplifying TCR beta CDR3 regions. First-round RT-PCR with HTBI primers amplified the TCR CDR3 region. Each CDR3 protein is one row after TCRdb ran MiXCR on the multiplex PCR reads. The top ten clones hold about 17% of a sample with under 700,000 distinct CDR3 sequences, around 17% of them seen once. Specimen: blood. The receptors shown here come from a woman younger than 30 with Graves' hyperthyroidism.

This clonotype was observed at least ten times. The J gene is TRBJ1-3, the V gene TRBV11-2; D gene ambiguous. The germline V gene encodes CDR1 SGHAT and CDR2 FQNNGV. The germline V and J ends were trimmed by 0 bases and 4 bases, with 7 bases remaining between them. CDR3 size: 14 residues. DNA of the CDR3: TGTGCCAGCAGCTTAGAAGACCCCGGAAACACCATATATTTT. Its protein product is CASSLEDPGNTIYF.

This clonotype has a count of ten or more. The chain employs TRBV18 and TRBJ2-1; no clear D. Germline V gives CDR1 KGHSH, CDR2 LQKENI. The CDR3 contains 14 residues. Trimming cost V 3 bases and J 4 bases, with 10 bases left between them. The CDR3 spells CASSPETQYNEQFF. CDR3 sequence (DNA): TGTGCCAGCTCACCGGAGACGCAGTACAATGAGCAGTTCTTC.

V is TRBV10-1 and J is TRBJ2-3; D unresolved. Germline CDR1 reads WNHNN; CDR2 reads SYGVQD (reference sequence). V was pared by 6 bases and J by 1 base, with 8 bases between. The CDR3 runs to 13 residues. The CDR3 spells CASRVPGTDTQYF. CDR3 DNA: TGCGCCAGCAGGGTTCCGGGCACAGATACGCAGTATTTT.

The CDR3 sequence is CASSPETRRRETQYF. CDR3 nucleotides: TGTGCCAGCAGCCCTGAGACTAGGAGGCGAGAGACCCAGTACTTC. The chain couples TRBV7-9 to TRBJ2-5; tentatively, D is TRBD2 (6 bases). Trimming stripped 5 bases from V and 4 bases from J, with 17 bases between. The CDR3 is 15 amino acids. Germline lookup yields CDR1 SEHNR and CDR2 FQNEAQ (reference sequence).

The chain links TRBV29-1 to TRBJ2-5; 10 positions match TRBD1. The CDR3 runs 16 residues. The V gene's germline CDR1 is SQVTM and CDR2 ANQGSEA. V lost 6 bases, J lost 2 bases, and 12 bases stayed unmatched. In DNA form, the CDR3 reads TGCAGCGTCGAGAAAGACAGGGGGCGGCGGCAAGAGACCCAGTACTTC. It codes for CSVEKDRGRRQETQYF.

V usage is TRBV4-3 and J usage is TRBJ2-5; D unclear. CDR1 is LGHNA and CDR2 is YSLEER in the germline V gene. The CDR3 spans 16 residues. V lost 0 bases to trimming and J lost 5 bases, with 16 bases between them. CDR3 DNA: TGCGCCAGCAGCCAAGATCTGAGACAACAACCGGAGACCCAGTACTTC. It specifies CASSQDLRQQPETQYF.

The sample holds many counts of this clonotype. The V call is TRBV9, the J call TRBJ1-2; a possible D gene is TRBD1 (6 bases). The V and J ends lost 3 bases and 6 bases respectively, with 9 bases between them. The germline V gene has CDR1 SGDLS and CDR2 YYNGEE. The CDR3 loop spans 12 amino acids. The DNA for the CDR3 is TGTGCCAGCAGCGAACAGGGCGATGGCTACACCTTC. Translation: CASSEQGDGYTF.

This clonotype has ten or more counts. This chain joins TRBV2 and TRBJ2-1, with D maybe TRBD2 (6 bases). CDR1 is SNHLY and CDR2 is FYNNEI in the germline V gene. Trimming stripped 8 bases from V and 2 bases from J, with 16 bases between. The length of the CDR3 is 15 residues. This CDR3 reads CASFPPGAPYNEQFF. The DNA for the CDR3 is TGTGCCAGCTTCCCCCCGGGAGCCCCCTACAATGAGCAGTTCTTC.

This rearrangement joins TRBV6-5 to TRBJ1-5; TRBD1 aligns across 8 bases. Per germline, CDR1 MNHEY and CDR2 SVGAGI. The V segment lost 0 bases and the J segment 15 bases; nucleotides outside the gene matches: 19. The CDR3 spans 17 residues. The CDR3, as DNA: TGTGCCAGCAGTTACTCGAGGGGACAGGCCGGGTTGGGCTTGCGGCATTTT. It encodes CASSYSRGQAGLGLRHF.

This clonotype was seen only a few times. This chain connects TRBV12-5 to TRBJ1-5; 9 nucleotides agree with TRBD1. The CDR3 sequence is 15 residues long. Germline-derived CDR1 and CDR2 are LGHNT and FRNRAP. J lost 2 bases, V lost 1 base, and 0 bases had no gene match. DNA of the CDR3: TGTGCTAGTGGTTTGGGACAGGGGGGCAATCAGCCCCAGCATTTT. Amino acids: CASGLGQGGNQPQHF.

The sample holds many counts of this clonotype. J is TRBJ2-6 and V is TRBV20-1, with D unresolved. The CDR3 has 17 residues. The ends were cut back, 3 bases at V and 0 bases at J, with 15 bases in the middle. CDR1 is DFQATT, CDR2 SNEGSKA, per germline (reference sequence). CDR3 nucleotide sequence: TGCAGTGCTAGTCTGCGAGGCTCAAGCTCTGGGGCCAACGTCCTGACTTTC. Protein sequence: CSASLRGSSSGANVLTF.

The CDR3 region is CASSYGPRISTDTQYF. CDR3 bases: TGTGCCAGCAGTTACGGTCCACGCATTAGCACAGATACGCAGTATTTT. The chain joins TRBV6-6 to TRBJ2-3; D remains unclear. Looked up from germline, CDR1 is MNHNY and CDR2 is SVGAGI (reference sequence). The CDR3 spans 16 residues. Trimming pared 2 bases from V and 0 bases from J, leaving 12 bases between.

This clonotype was seen repeatedly, ten times or more. The chain uses TRBV5-1 and TRBJ2-5; no clear D gene. CDR1 is SGHRS and CDR2 is YFSETQ in the germline V gene. The V end lost 2 bases, the J end lost 7 bases, and 18 bases lay between the germline ends. CDR3 length equals 15 residues. The CDR3, as DNA: TGCGCCAGCAGCTTCAACTTAGACGGACCGGCGACCCAGTACTTC. It is translated as CASSFNLDGPATQYF. The full variable domain, in which reference TRBV5-1 and TRBJ2-5 provide the parts outside the CDR3, is KAGVTQTPRYLIKTRGQQVTLSCSPISGHRSVSWYQQTPGQGLQFLFEYFSETQRNKGNFPGRFSGRQFSNSRSEMNVSTLELGDSALYLCASSFNLDGPATQYFGPGTRLLVL.

The chain couples TRBV3-1 to TRBJ1-1; the D gene is possibly TRBD1 (6 bases). The germline V gene has CDR1 LGHDT and CDR2 YNNKEL (reference sequence). Trimming removed 3 bases at V and 6 bases at J, with 17 bases between. The CDR3 runs to 15 residues. The DNA for the CDR3 is TGTGCCAGCAGCCATTCGGGCAGGGGAAGCCCTGAAGCTTTCTTT. It encodes CASSHSGRGSPEAFF. Looking up the rest from reference TRBV3-1 and TRBJ1-1 gives the full variable domain: DTAVSQTPKYLVTQMGNDKSIKCEQNLGHDTMYWYKQDSKKFLKIMFSYNNKELIINETVPNRFSPKSPDKAHLNLHINSLELGDSAVYFCASSHSGRGSPEAFFGQGTRLTVV.

This clonotype was seen a handful of times. V gene TRBV29-1 combines with J gene TRBJ1-4, with TRBD1 matching 7 bases. The ends lost 6 bases at V and 4 bases at J; junction bases unmatched: 8. This CDR3 has 14 amino acids. The V gene's germline CDR1 is SQVTM and CDR2 ANQGSEA. CDR3 sequence reads: CSVGGRDSNEKLFF. The CDR3 region has the DNA TGCAGCGTAGGGGGCAGAGACAGTAATGAAAAACTGTTTTTT.

This clonotype was detected a few times. This rearrangement joins TRBV4-1 to TRBJ2-3; 14 bases line up with TRBD2. Trimming at V came to 4 bases and at J to 4 bases, leaving 7 bases not matched to a gene. The germline gives CDR1 MGHRA, CDR2 YSYEKL. CDR3 size: 17 residues. CDR3 coding DNA: TGCGCCAGCAGCCGCCAAGGGACTAGCGGGGGTTCAGATACGCAGTATTTT. Its translation: CASSRQGTSGGSDTQYF.

The J gene is TRBJ2-4, the V gene TRBV18, with D possibly matching TRBD1 (6 bases). The CDR3 loop spans 16 amino acids. CDR1 is KGHSH and CDR2 is LQKENI in the germline V gene. Trimming took 3 bases from V and 1 from J, leaving 13 bases between them. CDR3 loop: CASSPSQGLAKNIQYF. CDR3 DNA sequence: TGTGCCAGCTCACCTTCTCAGGGGCTGGCCAAAAACATTCAGTACTTC.

This clonotype was counted many times. This chain uses TRBV7-9 with TRBJ2-7; the match to TRBD2 covers 8 bases. This CDR3 is 14 amino acids long. Germline-derived CDR1 and CDR2 are SEHNR and FQNEAQ (reference sequence). The V gene end was trimmed by 2 bases and the J gene end by 5 bases; junction bases not matched to a gene: 5. CDR3 protein: CASSLFREGDEQYF. In DNA, the CDR3 is TGTGCCAGCAGCTTATTTCGGGAGGGCGACGAGCAGTACTTC.